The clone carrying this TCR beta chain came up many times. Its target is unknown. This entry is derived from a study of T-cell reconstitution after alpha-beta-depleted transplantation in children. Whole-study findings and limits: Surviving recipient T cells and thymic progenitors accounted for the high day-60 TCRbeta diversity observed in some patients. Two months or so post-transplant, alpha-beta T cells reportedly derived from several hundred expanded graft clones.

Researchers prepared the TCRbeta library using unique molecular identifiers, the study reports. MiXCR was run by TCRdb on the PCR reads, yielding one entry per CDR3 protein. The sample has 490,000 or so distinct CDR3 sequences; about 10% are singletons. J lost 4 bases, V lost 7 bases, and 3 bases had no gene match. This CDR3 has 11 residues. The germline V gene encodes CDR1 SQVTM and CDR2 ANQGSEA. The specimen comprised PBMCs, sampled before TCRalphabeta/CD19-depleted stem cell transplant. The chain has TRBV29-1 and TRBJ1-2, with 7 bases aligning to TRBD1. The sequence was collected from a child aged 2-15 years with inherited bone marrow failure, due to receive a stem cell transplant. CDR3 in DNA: TGCAGCGCCGGACAGGCCTATGGCTACACCTTC. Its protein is CSAGQAYGYTF.